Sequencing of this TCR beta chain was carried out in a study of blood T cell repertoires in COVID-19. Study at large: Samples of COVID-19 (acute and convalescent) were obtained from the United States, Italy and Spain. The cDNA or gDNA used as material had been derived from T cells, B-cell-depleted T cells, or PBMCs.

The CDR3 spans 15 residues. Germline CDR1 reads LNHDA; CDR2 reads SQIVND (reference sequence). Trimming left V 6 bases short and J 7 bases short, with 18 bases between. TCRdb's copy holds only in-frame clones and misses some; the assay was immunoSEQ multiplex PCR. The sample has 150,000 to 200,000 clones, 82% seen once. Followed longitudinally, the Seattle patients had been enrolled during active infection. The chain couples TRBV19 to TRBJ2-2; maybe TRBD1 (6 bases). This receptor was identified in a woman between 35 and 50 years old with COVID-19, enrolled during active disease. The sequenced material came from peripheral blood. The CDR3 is CASSVRGGRIGELFF. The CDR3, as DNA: TGTGCCAGTAGCGTCAGAGGGGGAAGAATCGGGGAGCTGTTTTTT.